This entry lists 20 T cell receptor beta chains sequenced from one sample in a study of T cell changes during pregnancy in multiple sclerosis. TCRdb keeps only in-frame clones here, not all; method: immunoSEQ multiplex PCR. Of roughly 100,000 clones detected, 92% appear once; the ten largest clones hold roughly 0.93%. The source was peripheral blood, collected after pregnancy. The receptors here all came from a female donor with multiple sclerosis, enrolled in a pregnancy study.

This sequence joins TRBV19 and TRBJ2-5; 9 bases match TRBD1. J lost 5 bases, V lost 4 bases, and 5 bases had no gene match. Germline values: CDR1 LNHDA, CDR2 SQIVND (reference sequence). This CDR3 has 14 amino acids. The CDR3 spells CASSRGQGMETQYF. As DNA, the CDR3 is TGTGCCAGTAGTAGAGGACAGGGGATGGAGACCCAGTACTTC.

The rearrangement joins TRBV6-4 to TRBJ2-1, with D maybe TRBD2 (5 bases). The CDR3 extends over 15 amino acids. Germline lookup yields CDR1 MRHNA and CDR2 SNTAGT. V was trimmed by 4 bases and J by 8 bases, leaving 18 bases between them. CDR3 protein: CASSADLGAHYEQFF. The CDR3 region has the DNA TGTGCCAGCAGTGCGGACTTGGGAGCGCATTATGAGCAGTTCTTC.

In this sample, this clone turned up once. The rearrangement links TRBV6-1 to TRBJ2-5, with TRBD2 as a possible D gene (6 bases). Looked up from germline, CDR1 is MNHNS and CDR2 is SASEGT. The CDR3 extends over 14 amino acids. The V end lost 7 bases, the J end lost 7 bases, and 19 bases lay between the germline ends. CDR3 sequence: CASMRGEAGWTQYF. The CDR3 DNA reads as TGTGCCAGCATGAGAGGGGAGGCGGGATGGACCCAGTACTTC.

The chain has TRBV27 and TRBJ1-2; the D is unclear. This CDR3 has 12 residues. The V gene's germline CDR1 is MNHEY and CDR2 SMNVEV (reference sequence). The germline V and J ends were trimmed by 5 bases and 8 bases, with 12 bases remaining between them. CDR3 in amino acids: CASSDLTEGYTF. CDR3 sequence (DNA): TGTGCCAGCAGTGACCTCACGGAGGGCTACACCTTC.

This sequence joins TRBV5-1 and TRBJ2-1; 7 nucleotides line up with TRBD2. There are 15 residues in the CDR3. The V segment lost 0 bases and the J segment 4 bases; nucleotides outside the gene matches: 4. The V gene's germline CDR1 is SGHRS and CDR2 YFSETQ. CDR3 residues: CASSLDGGGYNEQFF. The CDR3 nucleotides are TGCGCCAGCAGCTTGGATGGGGGGGGATACAATGAGCAGTTCTTC.

The chain joins TRBV6-5 to TRBJ2-7; 8 bases fit TRBD1. V shed 2 bases, J shed 9 bases, and the junction held 12 bases outside the gene matches. From germline, CDR1 is MNHEY and CDR2 SVGAGI. CDR3 length: 15 amino acids. The CDR3 DNA reads TGTGCCAGCAGTTACCTATCCCGAGACAGGGGAATGCAGTACTTC. It is translated as CASSYLSRDRGMQYF.

This chain connects TRBV19 to TRBJ1-5; D uncertain. Germline CDR1 LNHDA, CDR2 SQIVND (reference sequence). This CDR3 spans 12 amino acids. The CDR3 DNA sequence: TGTGCTACAAGAGGAAGAAATCAGCCCCAGCATTTT. Protein sequence: CATRGRNQPQHF.

The rearrangement uses TRBV7-9 and TRBJ2-7; TRBD1 aligns across 8 bases. This CDR3 is 14 amino acids long. V was clipped by 5 bases and J by 2 bases; unmatched bases: 5. Germline CDR1 SEHNR, CDR2 FQNEAQ (reference sequence). This CDR3 reads CASSPGTGPYEQYF. CDR3 coding DNA: TGTGCCAGCAGCCCAGGGACAGGCCCCTACGAGCAGTACTTC. The whole variable domain, filled in from reference TRBV7-9 and TRBJ2-7, reads DTGVSQNPRHKITKRGQNVTFRCDPISEHNRLYWYRQTLGQGPEFLTYFQNEAQLEKSRLLSDRFSAERPKGSFSTLEIQRTEQGDSAMYLCASSPGTGPYEQYFGPGTRLTVT.

The rearrangement joins TRBV27 to TRBJ2-1, with TRBD2 matching 9 bases. The CDR3 consists of 16 residues. Trimming took 4 bases from V and 1 from J; bases not matched to a gene: 5. In germline, CDR1 is MNHEY, CDR2 SMNVEV (reference sequence). The CDR3, as DNA: TGTGCCAGCAGTTCGCTAGCGGGAACTTCCTACAATGAGCAGTTCTTC. It is translated as CASSSLAGTSYNEQFF.

V usage is TRBV30 and J usage is TRBJ2-2; D not resolved. The germline V gene encodes CDR1 GTSNPN and CDR2 SVGIG (reference sequence). The CDR3 loop spans 13 amino acids. Trimming left V 4 bases short and J 4 bases short, with 10 bases between. CDR3 nucleotides: TGTGCCTGGACCCAGGAAGGCACCGGGGAGCTGTTTTTT. This codes for CAWTQEGTGELFF.

The chain uses TRBV7-2 and TRBJ2-7; 10 nucleotides line up with TRBD1. J was trimmed by 0 bases and V by 1 base; bases with no gene match: 9. CDR1 is SGHTA and CDR2 is FQGNSA in the germline V gene. The CDR3 covers 18 residues. The CDR3 DNA is TGTGCCAGCAGCTTAGTAGGGACAGGGGCCTCGAGCTCCTACGAGCAGTACTTC. Protein product: CASSLVGTGASSSYEQYF.

This chain connects TRBV2 to TRBJ2-2; TRBD1 agrees at 9 bases. Germline V CDR1 and CDR2: SNHLY, FYNNEI. V shed 8 bases and J 2 bases; nucleotides not matched to a gene: 6. The CDR3 loop spans 15 amino acids. DNA of the CDR3: TGTGCCAGCCAGCAACAGGGGGCAAACACCGGGGAGCTGTTTTTT. It is translated as CASQQQGANTGELFF.

The chain joins TRBV5-6 to TRBJ2-7; the match to TRBD1 covers 10 bases. Germline trimming cut 0 bases from V and 12 bases from J; bases unmatched to any gene: 12. The CDR3 length is 15 residues. Looked up from germline, CDR1 is SGHDT and CDR2 is YYEEEE. The CDR3 nucleotides are TGTGCCAGCAGCTTGGCCGGGACAGGGGTACTTCTTTTGTACTTC. Its translation is CASSLAGTGVLLLYF.

A few counts support this clone. The chain has TRBV14 and TRBJ2-7; tentative D call: TRBD1 (5 bases). Trimming took 5 bases from V and 3 from J, leaving 14 bases between them. Germline V gene data show CDR1 as SGHDN and CDR2 as FVKESK. CDR3 size: 14 residues. This CDR3 reads CASSRGLGGYEQYF. The CDR3, as DNA: TGTGCCAGCAGCAGGGGCCTGGGCGGCTACGAGCAGTACTTC.

The V and J genes are TRBV1 and TRBJ2-5; the table's D call, TRBD2, was not checked against the DNA. TRBV1 is a documented pseudogene. This CDR3 spans 13 amino acids. CDR3 coding DNA: TGCACCAGCGCAACTGGAGGGCGGGAGACCCAGTACTTC. Protein: CTSATGGRETQYF.

The CDR3: CASRPSGTFYEQYF. CDR3 nucleotides: TGTGCCAGCAGACCTAGCGGGACTTTCTACGAGCAGTACTTC. V and J are TRBV7-8 and TRBJ2-7; 9 positions agree with TRBD2. Germline CDR1 reads SGHVS; CDR2 reads FQNEAQ. V lost 6 bases, J lost 3 bases, and 6 bases stayed unmatched. This CDR3 has 14 amino acids. The full variable domain, with the rest looked up from reference TRBV7-8 and TRBJ2-7, is GAGVSQSPRYKVAKRGQDVALRCDPISGHVSLFWYQQALGQGPEFLTYFQNEAQLDKSGLPSDRFFAERPEGSVSTLKIQRTQQEDSAVYLCASRPSGTFYEQYFGPGTRLTVT.

This chain links TRBV14 with TRBJ2-7, with TRBD1 identical over 7 bases. With V trimmed by 2 bases and J by 1 base, 23 bases remained unmatched. Germline CDR1 SGHDN, CDR2 FVKESK. There are 21 residues in the CDR3. The CDR3 is CASSQLTPTGMHPFSSYEQYF. Here the CDR3 DNA reads TGTGCCAGCAGCCAACTTACGCCGACAGGGATGCACCCATTCTCATCCTACGAGCAGTACTTC.

This chain connects TRBV5-1 to TRBJ2-3; unclear D gene. The V gene's germline CDR1 is SGHRS and CDR2 YFSETQ. The V and J ends lost 0 bases and 0 bases respectively, with 8 bases between them. The CDR3 spans 15 residues. CDR3 sequence: CASSLGVTSTDTQYF. As DNA, the CDR3 is TGCGCCAGCAGCTTGGGTGTTACTAGCACAGATACGCAGTATTTT.

This clone appeared a few times. This CDR3 is CTSSQDRDKYTEAFF. CDR3 DNA sequence: TGCACCAGCAGCCAAGATCGGGACAAGTACACTGAAGCTTTCTTT. The chain joins TRBV1 to TRBJ1-1; the DNA was not used to check the table's D call, TRBD1. TRBV1 is deemed a pseudogene. The length of the CDR3 is 15 residues.

This sequence joins TRBV6-1 and TRBJ1-5; no clear D gene. The CDR3 runs to 12 residues. Looked up from germline, CDR1 is MNHNS and CDR2 is SASEGT. This CDR3 is CVAGSGNQPQHF. CDR3 nucleotides: TGTGTCGCGGGTAGTGGCAATCAGCCCCAGCATTTT.